The clone carrying this T cell receptor beta chain was found a few times. Its antigen remains unknown. The CDR3 spans 18 residues. CDR1 is LGHNA and CDR2 is YSLEER in the germline V gene. Trimming took 0 bases from V and 1 from J, leaving 15 bases between them. The entry originates in a study of T cells after yellow fever vaccination. Whole-study context: Preparing low-cell-number fractions relied on SMART-Seq v4 Ultra Low Input. The study's findings and limits: Some clonotypes were seen in both the CD4 and the CD8 compartments. These made up a small share and likely arose from convergent recombination.

By 5'RACE template switching, TCR cDNA was produced, with a universal primer site and UMIs added in the process. TCRdb ran MiXCR on the 5' RACE reads and lists one entry per CDR3 protein. The table includes some 340,000 distinct CDR3 sequences, over 4% detected once. Here the sequenced sample was PBMCs, taken 5 days after the yellow fever booster vaccination. This sequence was found in a man aged 18 to 35 who received the YFV17D yellow fever vaccine. The chain joins TRBV4-3 to TRBJ2-2; no reliable D call. The chain's CDR3 is CASSQDLSETGNTGELFF. The CDR3 coding sequence is TGCGCCAGCAGCCAAGATCTGAGCGAGACTGGGAACACCGGGGAGCTGTTTTTT.